The sample holds many counts of the clone carrying this T cell receptor beta chain. This sample stems from a study of T cells in Graves' hyperthyroidism and ophthalmopathy. The V end lost 8 bases, the J end lost 1 base, and 17 bases lay between the germline ends. The CDR3 length is 15 residues. The germline V gene has CDR1 SNHLY and CDR2 FYNNEI. The TCR beta CDR3 regions underwent amplification using RNA transcripts as the source. The HTBI primer set was used in a first-round RT-PCR of the TCR CDR3. TCRdb re-called the multiplex PCR reads with MiXCR, one entry per CDR3 protein. This sample carries some 460,000 distinct CDR3 sequences, around 14% of them seen once, and the ten largest clones take roughly 8%.

Sequencing was performed on blood. This chain joins TRBV2 and TRBJ1-2; D possibly corresponds to TRBD1 (5 bases). The sequence was obtained from a woman aged 18-29 years with Graves' hyperthyroidism. The CDR3 DNA reads TGTGCCAGCTTGTCTGGGCAGGGACTTAACTATGGCTACACCTTC. Residues: CASLSGQGLNYGYTF.